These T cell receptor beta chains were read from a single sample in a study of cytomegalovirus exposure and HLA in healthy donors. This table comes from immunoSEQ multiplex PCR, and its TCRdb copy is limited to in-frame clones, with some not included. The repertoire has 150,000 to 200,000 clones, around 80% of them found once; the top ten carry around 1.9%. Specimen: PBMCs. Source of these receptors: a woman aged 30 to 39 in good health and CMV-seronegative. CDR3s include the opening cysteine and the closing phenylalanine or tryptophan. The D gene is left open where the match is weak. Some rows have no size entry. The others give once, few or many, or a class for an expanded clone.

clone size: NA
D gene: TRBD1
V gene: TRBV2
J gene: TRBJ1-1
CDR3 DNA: TGTGCCAGCAAAAGGACGGACAGGGGGAACACTGAAGCTTTCTTT
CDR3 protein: CASKRTDRGNTEAFF

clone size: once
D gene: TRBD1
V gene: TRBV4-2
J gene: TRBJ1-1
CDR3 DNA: TGTGCCAGCAGCCAAGGAGAAGGGACAGGGGACACTGAAGCTTTCTTT
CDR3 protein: CASSQGEGTGDTEAFF

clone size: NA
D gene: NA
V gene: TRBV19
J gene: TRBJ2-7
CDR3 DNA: TGTGCCAGTAGAGGAGGGGCGACGGGATTTTGGGGCGAGCAGTACTTC
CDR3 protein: CASRGGATGFWGEQYF

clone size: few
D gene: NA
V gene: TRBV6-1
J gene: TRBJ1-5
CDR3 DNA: TGTGCCAGCAGTGACCGGGTTTCTTTCGGGAATCAGCCCCAGCATTTT
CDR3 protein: CASSDRVSFGNQPQHF

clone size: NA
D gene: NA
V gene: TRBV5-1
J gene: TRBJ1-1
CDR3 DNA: TGCGCCAGCAGCTTCGCGGGGGGTGACACTGAAGCTTTCTTT
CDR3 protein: CASSFAGGDTEAFF

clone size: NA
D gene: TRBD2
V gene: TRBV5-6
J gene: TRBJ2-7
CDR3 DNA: TGTGCCAGCAGCCCGCCGGGGAGGGGCGAGCAGTACTTC
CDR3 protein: CASSPPGRGEQYF

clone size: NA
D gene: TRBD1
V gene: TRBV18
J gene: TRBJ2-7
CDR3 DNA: TGTGCCAGCTCACCACAACAGGGGGCTTCCTACGAGCAGTACTTC
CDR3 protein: CASSPQQGASYEQYF

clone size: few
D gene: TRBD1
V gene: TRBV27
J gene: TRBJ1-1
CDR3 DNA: TGTGCCAGCAGAAGGGACAGGTCTATGAACACTGAAGCTTTCTTT
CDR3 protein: CASRRDRSMNTEAFF

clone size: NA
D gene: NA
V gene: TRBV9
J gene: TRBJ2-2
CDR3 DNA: TGTGCCAGCAGCGTAGGTTCGGTAGCGAACACCGGGGAGCTGTTTTTT
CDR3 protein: CASSVGSVANTGELFF

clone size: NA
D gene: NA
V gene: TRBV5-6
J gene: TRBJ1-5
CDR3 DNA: TGTGCCAGCAGCTTGGCGAGAGGGAGGAATAGTCAGCCCCAGCATTTT
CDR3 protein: CASSLARGRNSQPQHF

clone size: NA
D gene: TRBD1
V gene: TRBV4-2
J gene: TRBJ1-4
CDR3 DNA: TGTGCCAGCAGCCAAGATCAAAGGAGGACAGGGACTGAAAAACTGTTTTTT
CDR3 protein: CASSQDQRRTGTEKLFF

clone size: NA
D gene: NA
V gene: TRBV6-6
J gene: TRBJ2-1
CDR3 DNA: TGTGCCAGCAGTTACTCGGTAGCGTTTCGCGATGAGCAGTTCTTC
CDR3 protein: CASSYSVAFRDEQFF

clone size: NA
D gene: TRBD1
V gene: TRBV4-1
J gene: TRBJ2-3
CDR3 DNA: TGCGCCAGCAGCCAAGAAGGGACAGGGATGGGTACGCAGTATTTT
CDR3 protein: CASSQEGTGMGTQYF

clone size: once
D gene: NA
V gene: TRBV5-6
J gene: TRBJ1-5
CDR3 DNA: TGTGCCAGCAGCTTGATGGGTTCCAGGGATAGCAATCAGCCCCAGCATTTT
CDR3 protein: CASSLMGSRDSNQPQHF

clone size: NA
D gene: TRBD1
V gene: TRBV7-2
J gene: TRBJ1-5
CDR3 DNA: TGTGCCAGCAGCTTACGGACAGGGGAAGGTCAGCCCCAGCATTTT
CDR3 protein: CASSLRTGEGQPQHF

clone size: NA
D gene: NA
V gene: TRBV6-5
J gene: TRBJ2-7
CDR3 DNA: TGTGCCAGCAGTTACTCGGAGGGGTTCTCCTACGAGCAGTACTTC
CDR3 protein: CASSYSEGFSYEQYF

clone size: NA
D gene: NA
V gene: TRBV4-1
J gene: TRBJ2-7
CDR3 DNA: TGCGCCAGCAGCCAAGAGATCACGCGGGGCTACGAGCAGTACTTC
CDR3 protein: CASSQEITRGYEQYF

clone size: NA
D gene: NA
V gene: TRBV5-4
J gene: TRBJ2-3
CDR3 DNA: TGTGCCAGCAGCTTGGCGACTCGGACTAGCACAGATACGCAGTATTTT
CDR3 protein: CASSLATRTSTDTQYF

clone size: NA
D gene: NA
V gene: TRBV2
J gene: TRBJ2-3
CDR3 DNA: TGTGCCAGCAGGGAGGAACCCACAGATACGCAGTATTTT
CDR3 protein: CASREEPTDTQYF

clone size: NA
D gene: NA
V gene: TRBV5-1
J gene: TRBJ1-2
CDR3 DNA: TGCGCCAGCAGCCCCTGGACTACTGGGGAGTATGGCTACACCTTC
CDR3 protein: CASSPWTTGEYGYTF

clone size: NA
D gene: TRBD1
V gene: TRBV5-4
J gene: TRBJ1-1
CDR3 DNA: TGTGCCAGCTCTACGGACAGGGCGAACACTGAAGCTTTCTTT
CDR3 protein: CASSTDRANTEAFF

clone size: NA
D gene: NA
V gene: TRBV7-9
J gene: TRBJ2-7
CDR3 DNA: TGTGCCAGCAGCTTGTATCCTAACTCCTACGAGCAGTACTTC
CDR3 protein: CASSLYPNSYEQYF

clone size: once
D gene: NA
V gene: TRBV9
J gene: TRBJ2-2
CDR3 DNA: TGTGCCAGCAGCGTAGGAGCGGACGTGGGGGAGCTGTTTTTT
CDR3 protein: CASSVGADVGELFF

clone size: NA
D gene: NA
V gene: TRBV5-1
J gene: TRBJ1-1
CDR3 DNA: TGCGCCAGCAGCTTGGCGGGGGGAAAGAACACTGAAGCTTTCTTT
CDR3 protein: CASSLAGGKNTEAFF

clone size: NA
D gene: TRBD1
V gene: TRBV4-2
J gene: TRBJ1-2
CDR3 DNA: TGTGCCAGCAGCCAAGGGACAGGGGTGATTGGCTACACCTTC
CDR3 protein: CASSQGTGVIGYTF

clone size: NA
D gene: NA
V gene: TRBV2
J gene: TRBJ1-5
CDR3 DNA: TGTGCCAGCACTAAAGCCTATAGCAATCAGCCCCAGCATTTT
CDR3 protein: CASTKAYSNQPQHF

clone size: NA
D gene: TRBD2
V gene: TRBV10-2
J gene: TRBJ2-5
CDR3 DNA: TGCGCCAGCATGGGGGGGTGGCTAGCGGGTTCCCAAGAGACCCAGTACTTC
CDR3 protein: CASMGGWLAGSQETQYF

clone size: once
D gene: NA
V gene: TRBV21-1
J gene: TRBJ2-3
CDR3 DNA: TGTGCCAGCAGCAAATTGAAATATATGCTTAGGATAGCTCTCGGGCAGTATTTT
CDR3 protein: CASSKLKYMLRIALGQYF

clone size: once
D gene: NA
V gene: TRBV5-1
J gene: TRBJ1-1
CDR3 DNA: TGCGCCAGCAGCTTCCGGGGTTCGGACACTGAAGCTTTCTTT
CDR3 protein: CASSFRGSDTEAFF

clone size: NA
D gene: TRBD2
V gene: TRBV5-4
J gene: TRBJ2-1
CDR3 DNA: TGTGCCAGCAGCTTGGCCCGGACTAGCGGGGGGGCCAATGAGCAGTTCTTC
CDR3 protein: CASSLARTSGGANEQFF

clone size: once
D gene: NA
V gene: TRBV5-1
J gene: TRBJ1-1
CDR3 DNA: TGCGCCAGCAGCTTGGGGCCCGGAGGCACTGAAGCTTTCTTT
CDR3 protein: CASSLGPGGTEAFF

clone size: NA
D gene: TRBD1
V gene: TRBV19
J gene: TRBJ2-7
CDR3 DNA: TGTGCCAGTAGTCCCCCCCGCCCGCGACAGGGGGCCCCCTACGAGCAGTACTTC
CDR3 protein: CASSPPRPRQGAPYEQYF

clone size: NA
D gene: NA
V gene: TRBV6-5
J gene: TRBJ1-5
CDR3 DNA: TGTGCCAGCAGTATATCGGACAGCCCCAATCAGCCCCAGCATTTT
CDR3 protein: CASSISDSPNQPQHF

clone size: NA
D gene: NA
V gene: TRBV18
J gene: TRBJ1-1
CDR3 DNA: TGTGCCAGCTCACCAATTGGGCAGGGGCAACGGGGCACTGAAGCTTTCTTT
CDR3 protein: CASSPIGQGQRGTEAFF